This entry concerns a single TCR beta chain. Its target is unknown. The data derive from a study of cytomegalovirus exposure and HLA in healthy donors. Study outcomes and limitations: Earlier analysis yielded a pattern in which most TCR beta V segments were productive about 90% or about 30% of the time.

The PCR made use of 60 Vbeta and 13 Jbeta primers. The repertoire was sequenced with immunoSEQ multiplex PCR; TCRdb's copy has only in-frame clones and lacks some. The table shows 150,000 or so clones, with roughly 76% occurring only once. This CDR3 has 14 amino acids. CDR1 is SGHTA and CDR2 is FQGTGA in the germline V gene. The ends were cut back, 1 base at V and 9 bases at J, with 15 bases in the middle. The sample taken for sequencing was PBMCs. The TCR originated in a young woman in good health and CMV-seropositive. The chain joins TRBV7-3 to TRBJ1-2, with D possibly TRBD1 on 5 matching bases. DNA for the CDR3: TGTGCCAGCAGCTTAAATGGGGCGACAGAAAGCTACACCTTC. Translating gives CASSLNGATESYTF.